This T cell receptor beta chain was identified in a study of brain T cells in children with intractable seizures. Study-wide results and limits: HCMV serostatus was not known, and viral specificity came from CDR3 similarity only.

The germline CDR1 and CDR2 sequences are SGHDN and FVKESK. The V end was cut by 2 bases, the J end by 6 bases, with 16 bases between. The CDR3 consists of 15 residues. The data were produced by immunoSEQ multiplex PCR, yet TCRdb's version contains in-frame clones alone and is incomplete. The repertoire holds 20,000 to 25,000 clones, 90% to 95% seen once, with nearly 6.5% in the top ten. Sequencing was limited to surgery cases with top T cell transcript signatures in brain tissue. At least one anti-epileptic drug was given before surgery. This clone was found once. Its antigen is still unknown. The source material was peripheral blood, sampled at surgery. The rearrangement uses TRBV14 and TRBJ1-2; possible D gene TRBD1, 6 bases. This TCR was sampled from a boy aged 10-17 years with focal cortical dysplasia and intractable seizures. This chain's CDR3 is CASSQSPTGGDGYTF. CDR3 nucleotide sequence: TGTGCCAGCAGCCAAAGCCCGACAGGAGGCGATGGCTACACCTTC.